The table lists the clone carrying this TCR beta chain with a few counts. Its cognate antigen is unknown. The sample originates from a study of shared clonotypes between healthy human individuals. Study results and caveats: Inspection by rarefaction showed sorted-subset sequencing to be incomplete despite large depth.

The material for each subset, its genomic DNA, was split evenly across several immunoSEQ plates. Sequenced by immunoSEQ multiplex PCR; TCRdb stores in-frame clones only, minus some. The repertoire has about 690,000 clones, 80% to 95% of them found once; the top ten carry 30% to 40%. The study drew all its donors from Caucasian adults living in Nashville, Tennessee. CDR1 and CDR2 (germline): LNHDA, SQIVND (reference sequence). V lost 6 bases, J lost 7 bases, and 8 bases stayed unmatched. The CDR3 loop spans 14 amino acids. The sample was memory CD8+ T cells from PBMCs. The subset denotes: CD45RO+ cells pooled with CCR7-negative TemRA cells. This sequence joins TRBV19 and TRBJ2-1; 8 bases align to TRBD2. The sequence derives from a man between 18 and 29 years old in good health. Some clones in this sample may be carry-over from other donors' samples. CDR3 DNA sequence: TGTGCCAGTAGCTGGAGCGGGAGTCAAAATGAGCAGTTCTTC. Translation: CASSWSGSQNEQFF.